A single sample is the source of the 9 T cell receptor beta chains below, sequenced in a study of cytomegalovirus exposure and HLA in healthy donors. A multiplex PCR was run with 60 Vbeta primers and 13 Jbeta primers. Profiling relied on immunoSEQ multiplex PCR, and the TCRdb table lists in-frame clones only, not all of them. The repertoire includes 120,000 to 150,000 clones, approximately 73% of them detected once, and about 1.5% sits in the top ten. Sequences were obtained from PBMCs. These receptor sequences come from a woman under 30 in good health and CMV-seronegative.

This chain joins TRBV28 and TRBJ2-7, with 10 bases matching TRBD2. V trimming: 4 bases; J trimming: 0 bases; junction bases outside the gene matches: 6. The CDR3 has 16 residues. The germline gives CDR1 MDHEN, CDR2 SYDVKM. The CDR3 DNA reads TGTGCCAGCAGTTCCAATAGCGGGAGGAGCTCCTACGAGCAGTACGTC. It yields the protein CASSSNSGRSSYEQYV.

The chain uses TRBV7-2 and TRBJ1-1; D is perhaps TRBD1 (5 bases). V was shortened by 5 bases and J by 1 base, with 8 bases between the two germline ends. This CDR3 contains 13 residues. Germline V gene data show CDR1 as SGHTA and CDR2 as FQGNSA. Here the CDR3 DNA reads TGTGCCAGCAGCGACAGAAGGAACACTGAAGCTTTCTTT. Encoded protein: CASSDRRNTEAFF.

The chain employs TRBV15 and TRBJ2-1, with 7 nucleotides matching TRBD1. Germline-derived CDR1 and CDR2 are LNHNV and YYDKDF (reference sequence). The CDR3 is 13 amino acids. The trim removed 6 bases at V and 4 bases at J, leaving 3 bases unmatched. CDR3 region: CATRTGYYNEQFF. The DNA for the CDR3 is TGTGCCACCAGGACAGGGTATTACAATGAGCAGTTCTTC.

CDR3 sequence (DNA): TGTGCCAGCAGCTTACTAGCGGGAGCCACAGATACGCAGTATTTT. This encodes CASSLLAGATDTQYF. The genes are TRBV7-9 and TRBJ2-3, with TRBD2 matching 10 bases. Germline-derived CDR1 and CDR2 are SEHNR and FQNEAQ (reference sequence). V lost 2 bases and J lost 2; bases outside the gene matches: 1. The CDR3 covers 15 residues. Full variable domain (rest looked up from reference TRBV7-9 and TRBJ2-3): DTGVSQNPRHKITKRGQNVTFRCDPISEHNRLYWYRQTLGQGPEFLTYFQNEAQLEKSRLLSDRFSAERPKGSFSTLEIQRTEQGDSAMYLCASSLLAGATDTQYFGPGTRLTVL.

The chain links TRBV2 to TRBJ2-3; 8 bases fit TRBD2. The CDR3 is 13 residues long. CDR1 and CDR2 (germline): SNHLY, FYNNEI. V shed 7 bases, J shed 2 bases, and the junction held 2 bases outside the gene matches. This CDR3 is CASIAGNTDTQYF. In DNA form, the CDR3 reads TGTGCCAGCATAGCGGGAAACACAGATACGCAGTATTTT.

The J gene is TRBJ2-7, the V gene TRBV5-5, with a weak D call TRBD2 (6 bases). From germline, CDR1 is SGHKS and CDR2 YYEKEE (reference sequence). Trimming removed 3 bases from V and 7 bases from J, with 17 bases in between. The CDR3 consists of 14 residues. In DNA, the CDR3 is TGTGCCAGCAGCTCACTAGAGACCGCGGGAGAGCAGTACTTC. Residues: CASSSLETAGEQYF. The full variable domain, with the rest looked up from reference TRBV5-5 and TRBJ2-7, is DAGVTQSPTHLIKTRGQQVTLRCSPISGHKSVSWYQQVLGQGPQFIFQYYEKEERGRGNFPDRFSARQFPNYSSELNVNALLLGDSALYLCASSSLETAGEQYFGPGTRLTVT.

The CDR3 coding sequence is TGTGCCAGCAGCAGTCGAAGCCGGGGGGGCACTGAAGCTTTCTTT. As protein: CASSSRSRGGTEAFF. The chain couples TRBV11-2 to TRBJ1-1; D might be TRBD1 (5 bases). CDR1 SGHAT and CDR2 FQNNGV come from the germline V gene. V was clipped by 5 bases and J by 4 bases, with 17 bases between them. The CDR3 has 15 amino acids.

This chain joins TRBV7-9 and TRBJ2-1; 11 bases are shared with TRBD2. CDR1 and CDR2 from the germline V gene are SEHNR and FQNEAQ (reference sequence). V shed 5 bases, J shed 4 bases, and the junction held 4 bases outside the gene matches. The CDR3 consists of 15 residues. The CDR3 nucleotides read TGTGCCAGCAGCGAGACTAGCGGGGCGTACAATGAGCAGTTCTTC. Protein product: CASSETSGAYNEQFF.

This clone was seen only a few times. The CDR3 bases are TGCAGCGTCCGACGGGGACAGCATGAAAAACTGTTTTTT. This gives the protein CSVRRGQHEKLFF. The chain links TRBV29-1 to TRBJ1-4, with TRBD1 matching 7 bases. Germline CDR1 reads SQVTM; CDR2 reads ANQGSEA. CDR3 size: 13 residues. Unmatched junction bases numbered 7, after V lost 6 bases and J lost 6 bases.